The source of this T cell receptor (beta chain) is a study of Tregs in tolerant kidney transplant recipients. The CDR3 contains 13 residues. CDR1 and CDR2 from the germline V gene are MNHEY and SMNVEV (reference sequence). V was shortened by 5 bases and J by 7 bases, with 11 bases between the two germline ends. The nonmyeloablative bone marrow transplants came from related graft donors, with transient mixed chimerism. Measured with immunoSEQ multiplex PCR; TCRdb has only the in-frame clones, and not every one. The repertoire consists of tens of thousands of clones, with 93% occurring once and the leading ten covering around 1.6%.

The specimen comprised CD4+ T cells from blood (PBMCs), sampled 12 months after the transplant. The TCR originated in a human patient who received a combined kidney and bone marrow transplant. Some T cells may be graft donor cells. The chain carries TRBV27 and TRBJ2-2; the D gene is possibly TRBD2 (5 bases). As DNA, the CDR3 is TGTGCCAGCAGTGCACTAGGAATCGGGGAGCTGTTTTTT. Its protein is CASSALGIGELFF.